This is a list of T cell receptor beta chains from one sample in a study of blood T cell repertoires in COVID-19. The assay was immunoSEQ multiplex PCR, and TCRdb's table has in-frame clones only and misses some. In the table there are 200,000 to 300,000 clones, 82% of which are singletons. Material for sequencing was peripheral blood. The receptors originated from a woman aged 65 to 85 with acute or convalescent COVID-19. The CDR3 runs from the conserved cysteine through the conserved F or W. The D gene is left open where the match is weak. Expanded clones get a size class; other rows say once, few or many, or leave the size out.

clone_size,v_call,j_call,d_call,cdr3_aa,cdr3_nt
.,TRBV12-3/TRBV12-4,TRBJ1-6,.,CASSLAENSPLHF,TGTGCCAGCAGTTTGGCAGAAAATTCACCCCTCCACTTT
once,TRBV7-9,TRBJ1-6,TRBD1,CASSLGTGSSPLHF,TGTGCCAGCAGCCTAGGGACAGGGAGTTCACCCCTCCACTTT
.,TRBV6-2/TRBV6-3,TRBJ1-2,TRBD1,CASSPDRNYGYTF,TGTGCCAGCAGCCCGGACAGGAACTATGGCTACACCTTC
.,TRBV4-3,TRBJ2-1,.,CASSQGASNSYNEQFF,TGCGCCAGCAGCCAAGGGGCTAGCAACTCCTACAATGAGCAGTTCTTC
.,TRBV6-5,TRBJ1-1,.,CAIRPRERNTEAFF,TGTGCCATCCGACCCAGGGAAAGGAACACTGAAGCTTTCTTT
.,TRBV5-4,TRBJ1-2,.,CASSSAGTNYGYTF,TGTGCCAGCAGCTCAGCCGGGACAAACTATGGCTACACCTTC
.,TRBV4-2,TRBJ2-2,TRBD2,CASSRVPSDRDYNTGELFF,TGTGCCAGCAGCCGCGTCCCAAGCGACCGGGACTATAACACCGGGGAGCTGTTTTTT
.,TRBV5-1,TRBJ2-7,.,CASSLPGGLVEQYF,TGCGCCAGCAGCTTACCGGGGGGCTTGGTCGAGCAGTACTTC
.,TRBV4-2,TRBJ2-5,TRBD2,CASSQVRRGGGETQYF,TGTGCCAGCAGCCAAGTCCGGCGGGGGGGCGGAGAGACCCAGTACTTC
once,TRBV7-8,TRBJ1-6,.,CASSLTANSPLHF,TGTGCCAGCAGCTTAACAGCCAATTCACCCCTCCACTTT
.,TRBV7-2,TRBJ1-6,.,CASSLDGHLNSPLHF,TGTGCCAGCAGCTTAGATGGACACCTTAATTCACCCCTCCACTTT
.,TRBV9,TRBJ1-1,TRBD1,CASSVGQGSYTEAFF,TGTGCCAGCAGCGTGGGACAGGGTTCATACACTGAAGCTTTCTTT
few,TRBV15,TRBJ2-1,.,CATSRGADPLYNEQFF,TGTGCCACCAGCAGAGGGGCCGACCCTCTCTACAATGAGCAGTTCTTC
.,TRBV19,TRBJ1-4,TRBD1,CASSGLGTGDEKLFF,TGTGCCAGTAGTGGCCTTGGGACAGGGGATGAAAAACTGTTTTTT
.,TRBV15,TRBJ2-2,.,CATSREYSKNTGELFF,TGTGCCACCAGCAGAGAGTACAGTAAAAACACCGGGGAGCTGTTTTTT
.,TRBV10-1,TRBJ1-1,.,CASSDGGGTEAFF,TGCGCCAGCAGTGATGGGGGGGGCACTGAAGCTTTCTTT
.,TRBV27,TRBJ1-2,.,CASSFRGGNGYTF,TGTGCCAGCAGTTTTCGGGGGGGGAATGGCTACACCTTC
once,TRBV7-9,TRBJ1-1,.,CASSLAEMNTEAFF,TGTGCCAGCAGCTTAGCGGAGATGAACACTGAAGCTTTCTTT
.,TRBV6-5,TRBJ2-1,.,CASSYQVSYNEQFF,TGTGCCAGCAGTTACCAGGTGTCCTACAATGAGCAGTTCTTC
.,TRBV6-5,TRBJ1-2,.,CASSSDSGYTF,TGTGCCAGCAGTTCGGACAGCGGCTACACCTTC
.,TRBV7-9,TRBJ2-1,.,CASSLTDNEQFF,TGTGCCAGCAGCTTAACAGACAATGAGCAGTTCTTC
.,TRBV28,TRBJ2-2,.,CASSLWQVNTGELFF,TGTGCCAGCAGTTTATGGCAGGTTAACACCGGGGAGCTGTTTTTT
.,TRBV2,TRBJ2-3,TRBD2,CASSRTSGGTDTQYF,TGTGCCAGCAGTAGGACTAGCGGGGGCACAGATACGCAGTATTTT
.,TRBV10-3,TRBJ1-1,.,CAITQDSLNTEAFF,TGTGCCATCACCCAGGACAGCTTGAACACTGAAGCTTTCTTT
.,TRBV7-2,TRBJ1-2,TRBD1,CASSSDRAVYTF,TGTGCCAGCAGCTCCGACAGGGCTGTTTACACCTTC
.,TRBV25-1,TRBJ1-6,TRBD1,CASSAIGQGQNSPLHF,TGTGCCAGCAGTGCTATCGGACAGGGTCAGAATTCACCCCTCCACTTT